This T cell receptor (beta chain) was recorded in a study of blood T cell repertoires in COVID-19 (dated by TCRdb to about 2020). A note on the overall study: Samples from collaborators originated in the United States, Italy and Spain and spanned both the acute and convalescent phases of COVID-19. The material from the prospective study consisted of cDNA or gDNA derived from T cells, B-cell-depleted T cells, or PBMCs. Subjects who had been exposed to COVID-19, were actively infected with it, or had recovered from it provided the deeply sampled blood TCRbeta repertoires that made up the dataset. The repertoires were made available in a free public database intended to serve as a resource for research on the immune response to SARS-CoV-2. Samples came from the ongoing ImmuneRACE study (first 160 participants) plus 1,254 subjects from 6 global collaborators. The sample metadata nearly always contained a de-identified subject ID, COVID-19 status, age in years and sex. Where HLA class I and class II types were available, the types were taken from metadata supplied by the sample provider, not from assay-based typing. What the research found in general, with its limitations: The quantity of clinical and demographic metadata differed by source and by participant and was supplied without curation.

Participants in the prospective study were enrolled through a virtual design, were aged about 18 to 90 years, and lived in about 25 United States geographic areas. In the prospective study, cohorts were assigned on the basis of participant-reported clinical history obtained from a screening survey and a study questionnaire. ImmuneRACE Cohort 3 recovered participants were defined by two consecutive negative NP/OP PCR tests, healthcare professional clearance, or symptom resolution. In the prospective study, mobile phlebotomists collected whole blood, serum and a nasopharyngeal or oropharyngeal swab from each participant. Participants in the prospective study had the option to provide additional blood draws and questionnaires over a roughly two-month period. Before DNA extraction, blood samples from the prospective study were shipped at room temperature or frozen. Concerning this clone: Its binding antigen is unknown. Base qualities are not recorded, but no much larger clone differs from it by a single base.

TCRbeta CDR3 regions were amplified from genomic DNA using the immunoSEQ Assay, a bias-controlled multiplex PCR. The source study handled its data this way. Within the assay, amplification of reference gene primers was used to estimate how many nucleated cells each sample contained. Sequence reads were collapsed and filtered to measure the absolute abundance of every unique TCRbeta CDR3 rearrangement. For each sample, productive Simpson clonality was calculated as the square root of Simpson's diversity index across productive rearrangements. TCRdb obtained this table from immuneACCESS and retained in-frame rearrangements with V and J assigned. These tables miss some clones; where compared with another copy, unresolved V genes account for less than half of the shortfall, and the remainder is unexplained. V and J calls and clone size are given by that table; D and trimming were obtained from the DNA. Recorded for this sample are around 140,000 clones; over 80% of them occurred a single time. The top ten clonotypes cover approximately 10% of the sample.

Counted from cysteine to phenylalanine, this CDR3 has 14 amino acids. Kept here is only the CDR3 DNA, which spans 42 bases and is read in frame from base 1. Trimmed from V: 5 bases; trimmed from J: 2 bases; junction bases lacking a gene match: 4. CDR1 and CDR2 (LNHDA, SQIVND) derive from the germline V gene (reference sequence). This sequence uses TRBV19 and TRBJ2-7; the central 9 bases match TRBD1. The sample consisted of PBMCs or T cells enriched from blood (not recorded which). This receptor was taken from a man aged 60 to 75 who had recovered from COVID-19. At the DNA level, the sequence is TGTGCCAGTAGTCGGCGGGACAGGGCCTACGAGCAGTACTTC. This gives the protein CASSRRDRAYEQYF.